This T cell receptor (beta chain) was sequenced for a study of human T cells and chemical hapten exposure. Time point given: patch test 1, 2 weeks after DPC sensitization. Treatment: therapeutic diphenylcyclopropenone sensitization with weekly scalp DPC. Trimming pared 6 bases from V and 1 base from J, leaving 15 bases between. CDR3 size: 15 residues. CDR1 and CDR2 (germline): LGHDT, YNNKEL (reference sequence). For the library, individual cDNA molecules each received unique molecular identifiers. TCRdb processed the RACE reads anew with MiXCR; each CDR3 protein has one entry. The sample yields 80,000 or so distinct CDR3 sequences, about 10% seen once. This clonotype has a count of ten or more.

The sample was whole blood, taken in connection with sensitization to the hapten diphenylcyclopropenone (DPC). This clonotype originated in a woman in her fifties or sixties with alopecia areata. Some clones in this sample may be carry-over from other donors' samples. This chain connects TRBV3-1 to TRBJ1-1; D is perhaps TRBD1 (5 bases). CDR3 protein: CASSPPGGSNTEAFF. In DNA form, the CDR3 reads TGTGCCAGCAGTCCCCCGGGGGGGTCGAACACTGAAGCTTTCTTT.